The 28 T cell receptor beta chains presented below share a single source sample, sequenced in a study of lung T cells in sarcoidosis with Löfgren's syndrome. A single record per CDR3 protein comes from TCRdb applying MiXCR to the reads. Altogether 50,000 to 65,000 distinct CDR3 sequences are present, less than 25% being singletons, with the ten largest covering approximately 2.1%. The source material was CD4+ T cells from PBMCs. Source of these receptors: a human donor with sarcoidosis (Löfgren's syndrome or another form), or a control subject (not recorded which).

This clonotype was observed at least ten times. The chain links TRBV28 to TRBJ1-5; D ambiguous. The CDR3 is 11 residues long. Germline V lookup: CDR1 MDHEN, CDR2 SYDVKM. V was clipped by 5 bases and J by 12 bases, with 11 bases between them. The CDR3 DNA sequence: TGTGCCAGCAGTCTCCGGTGGTACCAGCATTTT. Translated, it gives CASSLRWYQHF.

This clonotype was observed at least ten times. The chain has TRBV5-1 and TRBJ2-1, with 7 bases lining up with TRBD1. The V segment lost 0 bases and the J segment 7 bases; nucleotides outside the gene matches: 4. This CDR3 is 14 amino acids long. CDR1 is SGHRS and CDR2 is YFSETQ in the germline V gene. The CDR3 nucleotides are TGCGCCAGCAGCTTGGCCGGGACAGCAAATGAGCAGTTCTTC. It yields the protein CASSLAGTANEQFF.

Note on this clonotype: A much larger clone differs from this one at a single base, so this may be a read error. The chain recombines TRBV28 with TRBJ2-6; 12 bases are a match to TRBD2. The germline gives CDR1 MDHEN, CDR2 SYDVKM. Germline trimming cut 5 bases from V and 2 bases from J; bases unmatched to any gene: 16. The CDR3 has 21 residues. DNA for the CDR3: TGTGCCAGCAGTCTCTCCAGACTAGCGGGGGCCGGAATCCCTGGGGCCAACGTCCTGACTTTC. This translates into CASSLSRLAGAGIPGANVLTF.

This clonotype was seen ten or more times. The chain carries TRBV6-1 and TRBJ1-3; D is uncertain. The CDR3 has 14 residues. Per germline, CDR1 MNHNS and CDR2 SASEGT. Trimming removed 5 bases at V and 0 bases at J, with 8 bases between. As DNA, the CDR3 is TGTGCCAGCAGTTCATGGGACTCTGGAAACACCATATATTTT. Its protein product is CASSSWDSGNTIYF.

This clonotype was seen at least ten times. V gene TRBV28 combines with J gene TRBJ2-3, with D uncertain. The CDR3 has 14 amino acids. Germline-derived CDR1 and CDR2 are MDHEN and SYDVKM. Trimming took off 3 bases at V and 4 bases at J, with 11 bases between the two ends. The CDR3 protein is CASSFGGVADTQYF. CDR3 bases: TGTGCCAGCAGTTTTGGTGGGGTCGCAGATACGCAGTATTTT.

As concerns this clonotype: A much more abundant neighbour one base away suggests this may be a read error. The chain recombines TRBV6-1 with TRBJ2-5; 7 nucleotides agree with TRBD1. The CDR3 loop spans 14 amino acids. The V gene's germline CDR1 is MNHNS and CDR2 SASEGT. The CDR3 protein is CASSWTGPQEAQYF. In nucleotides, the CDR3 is TGTGCCAGCAGTTGGACAGGACCCCAAGAGGCCCAGTACTTC.

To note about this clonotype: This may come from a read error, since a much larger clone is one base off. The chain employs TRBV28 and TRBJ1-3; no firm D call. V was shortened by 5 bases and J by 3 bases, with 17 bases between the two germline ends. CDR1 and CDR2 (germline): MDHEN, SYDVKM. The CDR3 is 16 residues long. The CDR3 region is CASSLRTLRHGNTIYF. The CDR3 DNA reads TGTGCCAGCAGTCTACGAACGCTGAGACATGGAAACACCATATATTTT.

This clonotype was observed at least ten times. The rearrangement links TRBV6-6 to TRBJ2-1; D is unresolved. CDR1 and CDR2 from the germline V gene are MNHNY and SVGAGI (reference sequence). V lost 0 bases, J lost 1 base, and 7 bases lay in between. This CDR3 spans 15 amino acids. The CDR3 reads CASSYSTDSYNEQFF. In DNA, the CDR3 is TGTGCCAGCAGTTACTCCACCGATTCCTACAATGAGCAGTTCTTC.

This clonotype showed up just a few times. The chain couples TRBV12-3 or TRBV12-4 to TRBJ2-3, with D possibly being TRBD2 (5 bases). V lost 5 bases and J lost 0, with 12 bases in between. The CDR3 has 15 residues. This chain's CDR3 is CASSEELGSTDTQYF. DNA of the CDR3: TGTGCCAGCAGTGAGGAACTAGGGAGCACAGATACGCAGTATTTT.

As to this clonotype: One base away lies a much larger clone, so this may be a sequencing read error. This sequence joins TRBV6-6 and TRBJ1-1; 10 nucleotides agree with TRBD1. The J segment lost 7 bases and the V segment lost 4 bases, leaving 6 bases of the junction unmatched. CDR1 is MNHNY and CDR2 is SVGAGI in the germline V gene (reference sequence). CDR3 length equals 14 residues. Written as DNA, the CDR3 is TGTGCCAGCAGTTTCGACAGGGGGCGGGGTGAAGCTTTCTTT. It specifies CASSFDRGRGEAFF.

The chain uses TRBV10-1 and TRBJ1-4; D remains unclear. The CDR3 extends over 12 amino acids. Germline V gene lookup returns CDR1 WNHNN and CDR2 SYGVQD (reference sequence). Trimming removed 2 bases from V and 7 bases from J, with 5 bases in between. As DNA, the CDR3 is TGCGCCAGCAGTGAGAGCGGTGAAAAACTGTTTTTT. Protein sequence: CASSESGEKLFF.

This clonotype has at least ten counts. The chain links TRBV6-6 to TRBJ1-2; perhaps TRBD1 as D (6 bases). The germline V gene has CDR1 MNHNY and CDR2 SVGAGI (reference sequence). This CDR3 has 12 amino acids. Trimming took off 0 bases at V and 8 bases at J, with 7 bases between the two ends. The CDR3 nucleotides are TGTGCCAGCAGTTACTCGACAGGAGGCTACACCTTC. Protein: CASSYSTGGYTF.

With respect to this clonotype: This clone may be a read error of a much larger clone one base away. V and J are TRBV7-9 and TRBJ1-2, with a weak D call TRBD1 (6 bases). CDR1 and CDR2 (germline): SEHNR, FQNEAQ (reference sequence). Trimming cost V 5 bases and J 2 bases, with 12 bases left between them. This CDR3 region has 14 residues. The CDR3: CASSAGTNNYGYTF. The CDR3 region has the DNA TGTGCCAGCAGCGCCGGGACAAACAACTATGGCTACACCTTC.

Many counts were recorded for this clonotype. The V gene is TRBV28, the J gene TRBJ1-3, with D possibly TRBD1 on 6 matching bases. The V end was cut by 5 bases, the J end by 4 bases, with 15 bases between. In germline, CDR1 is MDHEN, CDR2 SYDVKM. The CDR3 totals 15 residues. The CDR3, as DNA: TGTGCCAGCAGTCCCTCCGGGGGCTACGGAAACACCATATATTTT. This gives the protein CASSPSGGYGNTIYF.

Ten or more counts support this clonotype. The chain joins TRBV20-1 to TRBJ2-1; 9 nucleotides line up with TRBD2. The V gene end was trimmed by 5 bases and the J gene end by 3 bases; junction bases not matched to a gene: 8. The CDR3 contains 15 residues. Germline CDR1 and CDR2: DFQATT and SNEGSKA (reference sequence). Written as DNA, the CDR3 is TGCAGTGCTCCACGACTAGCGGTCAACTACAATGAGCAGTTCTTC. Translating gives CSAPRLAVNYNEQFF.

The chain's CDR3 is CASSPGTGVADTQYF. The CDR3 DNA is TGTGCCAGCTCCCCCGGGACAGGGGTGGCAGATACGCAGTATTTT. V is TRBV18 and J is TRBJ2-3, with TRBD1 matching 10 bases. CDR1 and CDR2 (germline): KGHSH, LQKENI. The ends lost 6 bases at V and 4 bases at J; junction bases unmatched: 7. This CDR3 is 15 amino acids long. Supplemented by reference TRBV18 and TRBJ2-3, the full variable domain reads NAGVMQNPRHLVRRRGQEARLRCSPMKGHSHVYWYRQLPEEGLKFMVYLQKENIIDESGMPKERFSAEFPKEGPSILRIQQVVRGDSAAYFCASSPGTGVADTQYFGPGTRLTVL.

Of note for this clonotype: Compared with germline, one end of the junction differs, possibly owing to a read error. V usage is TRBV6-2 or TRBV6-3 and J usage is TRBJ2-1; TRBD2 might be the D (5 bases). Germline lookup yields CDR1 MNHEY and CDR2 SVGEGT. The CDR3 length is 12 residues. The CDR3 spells CASSYRLNERLF. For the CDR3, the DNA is TGTGCCAGCAGTTACAGACTAAATGAGCGGCTCTTC.

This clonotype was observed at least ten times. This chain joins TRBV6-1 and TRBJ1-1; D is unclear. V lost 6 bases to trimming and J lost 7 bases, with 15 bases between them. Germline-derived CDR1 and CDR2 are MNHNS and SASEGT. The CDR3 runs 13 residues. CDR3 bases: TGTGCCAGCAGCCGCCTGGATGTTTATGAAGCTTTCTTT. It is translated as CASSRLDVYEAFF.

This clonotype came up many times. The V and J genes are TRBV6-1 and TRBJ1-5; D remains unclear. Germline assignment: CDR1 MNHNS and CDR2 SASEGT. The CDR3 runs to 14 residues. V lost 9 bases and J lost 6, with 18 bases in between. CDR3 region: CASQIREKGQPQHF. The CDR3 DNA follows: TGTGCCAGTCAAATCCGGGAGAAAGGTCAGCCCCAGCATTTT.

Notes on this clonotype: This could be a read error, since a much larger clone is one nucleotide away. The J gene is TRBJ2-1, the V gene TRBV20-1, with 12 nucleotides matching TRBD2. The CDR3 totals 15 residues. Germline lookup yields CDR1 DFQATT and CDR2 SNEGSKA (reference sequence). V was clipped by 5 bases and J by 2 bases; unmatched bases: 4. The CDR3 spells CSAPRLAGAYNEQFF. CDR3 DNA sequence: TGCAGTGCTCCGAGACTAGCGGGGGCCTACAATGAGCAGTTCTTC.

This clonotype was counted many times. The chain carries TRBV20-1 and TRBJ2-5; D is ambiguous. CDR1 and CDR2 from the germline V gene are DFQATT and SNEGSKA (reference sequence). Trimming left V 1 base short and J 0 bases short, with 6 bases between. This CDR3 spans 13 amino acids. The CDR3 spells CSARVGYQETQYF. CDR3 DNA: TGCAGTGCTAGAGTAGGATACCAAGAGACCCAGTACTTC.

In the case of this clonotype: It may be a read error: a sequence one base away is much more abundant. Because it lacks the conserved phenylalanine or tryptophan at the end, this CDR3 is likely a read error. The CDR3 nucleotides read TGTGCCAGCAACCCGCTTGGAGGGACTGAAGCTTTCTCT. It yields the protein CASNPLGGTEAFS. The rearrangement uses TRBV6-1 and TRBJ1-1; D not resolved. CDR3 size: 13 residues. V lost 7 bases and J 5 bases, leaving 14 bases between the germline ends. Germline V gene lookup returns CDR1 MNHNS and CDR2 SASEGT.

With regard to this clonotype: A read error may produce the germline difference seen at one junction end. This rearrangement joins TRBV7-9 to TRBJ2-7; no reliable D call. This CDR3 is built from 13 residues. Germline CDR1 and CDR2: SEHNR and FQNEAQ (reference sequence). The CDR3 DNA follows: TGTGCCAGCAGCTTAGATCCCCTCTACGGGCAGTACTTC. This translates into CASSLDPLYGQYF. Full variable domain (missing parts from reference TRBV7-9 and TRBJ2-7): DTGVSQNPRHKITKRGQNVTFRCDPISEHNRLYWYRQTLGQGPEFLTYFQNEAQLEKSRLLSDRFSAERPKGSFSTLEIQRTEQGDSAMYLCASSLDPLYGQYFGPGTRLTVT.

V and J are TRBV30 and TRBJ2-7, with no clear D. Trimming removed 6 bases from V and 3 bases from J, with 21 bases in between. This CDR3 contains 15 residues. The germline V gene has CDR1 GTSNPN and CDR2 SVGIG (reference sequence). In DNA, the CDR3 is TGTGCCTGTCTTCCCACGGGCAGAGCACTCTACGAGCAGTACTTC. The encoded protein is CACLPTGRALYEQYF.

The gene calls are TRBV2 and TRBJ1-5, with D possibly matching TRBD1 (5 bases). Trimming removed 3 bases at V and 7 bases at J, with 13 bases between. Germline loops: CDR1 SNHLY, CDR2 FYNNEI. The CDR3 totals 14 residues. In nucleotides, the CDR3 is TGTGCCAGCAGTGACGACAGCTTCGGACAGCCCCAGCATTTT. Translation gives CASSDDSFGQPQHF. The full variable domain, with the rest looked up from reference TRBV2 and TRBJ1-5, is EPEVTQTPSHQVTQMGQEVILRCVPISNHLYFYWYRQILGQKVEFLVSFYNNEISEKSEIFDDQFSVERPDGSNFTLKIRSTKLEDSAMYFCASSDDSFGQPQHFGDGTRLSIL.

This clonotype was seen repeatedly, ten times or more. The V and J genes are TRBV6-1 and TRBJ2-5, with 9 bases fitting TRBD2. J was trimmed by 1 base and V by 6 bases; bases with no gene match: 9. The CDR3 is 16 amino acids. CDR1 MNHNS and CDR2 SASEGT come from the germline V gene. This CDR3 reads CASSLRLADFQETQYF. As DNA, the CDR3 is TGTGCCAGCAGCCTTCGACTAGCGGATTTCCAAGAGACCCAGTACTTC.

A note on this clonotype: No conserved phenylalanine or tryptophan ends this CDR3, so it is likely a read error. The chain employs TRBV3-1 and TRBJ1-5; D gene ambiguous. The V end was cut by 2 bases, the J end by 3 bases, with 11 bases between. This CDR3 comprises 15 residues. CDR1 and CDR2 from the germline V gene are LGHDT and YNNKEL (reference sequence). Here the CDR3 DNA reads TGTGCCAGCAGCCAAAGAAGGGAGGACAATCAGCCCCAGCATCTT. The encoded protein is CASSQRREDNQPQHL.

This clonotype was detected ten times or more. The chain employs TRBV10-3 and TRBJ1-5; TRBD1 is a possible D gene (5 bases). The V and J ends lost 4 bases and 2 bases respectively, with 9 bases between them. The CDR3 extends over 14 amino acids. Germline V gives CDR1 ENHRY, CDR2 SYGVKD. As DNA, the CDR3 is TGTGCCATCAGTGGGCAGGGCGGCAATCAGCCCCAGCATTTT. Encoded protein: CAISGQGGNQPQHF.